Described below is a single T cell receptor (beta chain) sequence and its context. No antigen is known for it. The sample originates from a study of OX40 agonist ivuxolimab in advanced cancers. General observations from the study: Expanded clones were, on average, more numerous in CD8+ T cells than in CD4+.

Sequencing was performed with immunoSEQ multiplex PCR; in TCRdb, only in-frame clones are kept and a portion is missing. The repertoire consists of around 20,000 clones, with around four fifths occurring once and the leading ten covering approximately 3.1%. Trimming took 4 bases from V and 0 from J, leaving 8 bases between them. The CDR3 loop spans 14 amino acids. Germline assignment: CDR1 SGHRS and CDR2 YFSETQ. This TCR derives from an adult with an advanced solid tumor such as melanoma, head and neck, liver or kidney cancer. Sequencing used CD4+ or CD8+ T cells sorted from blood, obtained in a trial of the OX40 agonist ivuxolimab. The rearrangement links TRBV5-1 to TRBJ1-3, with a tentative D call TRBD1 (6 bases). DNA of the CDR3: TGCGCCAGCAGCACAGGGAGCTCTGGAAACACCATATATTTT. This gives the protein CASSTGSSGNTIYF.